The table lists the clone carrying this TCR beta chain with a few counts. Its matching antigen is unknown. TCRdb re-called the 5' RACE reads through MiXCR, storing one row per CDR3 protein. Here the sample spans about 220,000 distinct CDR3 sequences, around 10% being singletons. The CDR3 is made up of 13 amino acids. V gave up 2 bases and J gave up 7 bases, with 8 bases separating them. CDR1 is WNHNN, CDR2 SYGVQD, per germline (reference sequence). This entry comes from a study of identical twins. Study findings and constraints: Invariant MAIT and iNKT cells may have partly biased zero-insertion analyses. Among monozygotic twins, out-of-frame TCR alpha sharing exceeded what models predicted. Abundant beta clonotypes from cord blood had fewer insertions, unlike memory repertoires, which showed none.

The rearrangement uses TRBV10-1 and TRBJ2-2, with D perhaps TRBD2 (6 bases). Sequencing was carried out using memory (CD45RO+) T cells sorted from blood. The source is a woman between 18 and 29 years old in good health. The CDR3 reads CASSEREHGELFF. CDR3 DNA sequence: TGCGCCAGCAGTGAGCGGGAGCACGGGGAGCTGTTTTTT.